The source of this TCR beta chain is a study of T cell repertoires in cytomegalovirus infection. Study at large: An indication of both CMV infection and matching HLA type came from public TCR beta signatures.

With regard to this clonotype: No antigen is known for it.

The study, taken as a whole, reports: CMV-specific HLA-C-restricted TCR beta clonotypes dominated the ex vivo response. Cumulative public TCR beta family frequency identified CMV carriers with the relevant HLA.

The CDR3 loop spans 17 amino acids. Trimming pared 2 bases from V and 0 bases from J, leaving 14 bases between. Germline V gene lookup returns CDR1 SEHNR and CDR2 FQNEAQ (reference sequence). One entry per CDR3 protein results from TCRdb running MiXCR on the reads. The table has 150,000 to 190,000 distinct CDR3 sequences, about 20% seen once. Sequencing input: PBMCs. This receptor was identified in a human donor in good health (CMV status not recorded). Some clones in this sample may be carry-over from other donors' samples. V usage is TRBV7-9 and J usage is TRBJ2-1; D gene unclear. DNA for the CDR3: TGTGCCAGCAGCTTACACGGAAGCGATAGCTCCTACAATGAGCAGTTCTTC. Its protein is CASSLHGSDSSYNEQFF.